Included here is one T cell receptor beta chain sequence, with context. This receptor's antigen is unknown. Nothing much larger sits one base from this clone, and base qualities are not available. Genomic DNA was extracted from sorted cells for sequencing of the TCRbeta CDR3 region. TCRbeta CDR3 regions were sequenced using the immunoSEQ Assay. TCRdb holds this immuneACCESS table with in-frame rearrangements only. Some clones are missing; in checked studies, unresolved V genes explain under half, and the rest has no known cause. The table for this sample lists tens of thousands of clones; 84% of them were counted only once. The ten largest account for about 7.4% of the sample. Per the germline V gene, MRHNA is the CDR1 and SNTAGT is the CDR2. At the junction V is shortened by 6 bases and J by 3 bases; bases outside the gene matches: 7. The CDR3 covers 14 residues, taking in both the cysteine and the phenylalanine. Only the CDR3 DNA stays, 42 bases, in frame from base 1.

These data come from a study of OX40 agonist ivuxolimab in advanced cancers. General notes on the study: The costimulatory receptor OX40 (CD134) was targeted by ivuxolimab, a fully human IgG2 agonistic monoclonal antibody. Intravenous ivuxolimab was administered to patients every 2 weeks at six dose levels: 0.01, 0.1, 0.3, 1.5, 3 and 10 mg/kg. Of the 50 to 55 dose-escalation patients, hepatocellular carcinoma was present in about 20, melanoma in roughly 15, renal cell carcinoma in 9 and head and neck cancer in 9. A male proportion of around 81% and a mean age of approximately 62 years, ranging from about 20 to 79, were recorded for the dose-escalation cohort. Prior anti-PD-1, anti-PD-L1 or anti-CTLA-4 therapy was permitted, and approximately 40% of dose-escalation patients had received checkpoint inhibitors. Partial responses occurred in three dose-escalation patients, of whom one had hepatocellular carcinoma and two had cutaneous melanoma. The point of sequencing TCRbeta in the periphery was to test whether ivuxolimab changed TCR sequence diversity and drove clonal T-cell expansion. The paper reports the monotherapy dose-escalation portion (N of about 50 patients) of the phase I ivuxolimab trial. The full study reports these points: Low levels of normalized T-cell clonal expansion were also seen in some patients who did not respond. Which antigens the clonally expanded peripheral T cells were specific for was not determined. At doses from 0.1 to 3.0 mg/kg, clonal expansion was seen in both CD4+ and CD8+ blood T cells between baseline and week 6. Partial responders in the 0.1-3.0 mg/kg groups had among the lowest normalized peripheral clonal expansion, especially among CD8+ T cells. After ivuxolimab, expanded clones were on average more numerous among CD8+ T cells than among CD4+ T cells.

Patients with a history of autoimmune disease or receiving systemic immunosuppression were excluded from the trial. In every dose cohort, peripheral blood was drawn for TCR sequencing at baseline, cycle 4 day 1, and cycle 7 day 1. The samples were taken from a phase I, first-in-human, multicenter, open-label dose-escalation trial of ivuxolimab. Adults with locally advanced or metastatic head and neck squamous cell, hepatocellular, melanoma or renal cell carcinoma were enrolled in the trial. Before TCR sequencing, CD4+ T cells and CD8+ T cells from peripheral blood were sorted into separate populations.

The receptor's source is an adult with an advanced solid tumor such as melanoma, head and neck, liver or kidney cancer. The input for sequencing was CD4+ or CD8+ T cells sorted from blood, taken in a trial of the OX40 agonist ivuxolimab. The sequence joins TRBV6-4 to TRBJ2-5; 7 nucleotides in the junction match TRBD2. This receptor has the CDR3 CASSHSGVKETQYF. The DNA sequence is given as TGTGCCAGCAGCCACAGCGGGGTCAAAGAGACCCAGTACTTC.